This T cell receptor (beta chain) comes out of a study of a mutant IDH1 vaccine in newly diagnosed glioma. Study at large: Every participant had undergone radiotherapy, temozolomide, or both before, and most underwent both.

Regarding time point: baseline, week 1 (first vaccination visit). As for treatment: pre-vaccination baseline after standard-of-care therapy. Repertoires were generated with immunoSEQ multiplex PCR, while TCRdb's copy carries only in-frame clones and drops some. The sample includes under 75,000 clones, 75% to 95% of them seen just once. The CDR3 loop spans 15 amino acids. Germline CDR1 reads SGHTA; CDR2 reads FQGNSA. V was shortened by 3 bases and J by 4 bases, with 14 bases between the two germline ends. Sample: PBMCs, taken from a glioma patient treated with radiotherapy, temozolomide or both. V and J are TRBV7-2 and TRBJ2-3, with a possible D match to TRBD2 (5 bases). This clonotype was obtained from a man aged 50 to 60 with glioma. The CDR3 loop is CASSFAGLRSDTQYF. The CDR3 DNA sequence: TGTGCCAGCAGCTTCGCGGGCCTTAGGTCAGATACGCAGTATTTT.